Listed below are T cell receptor beta chains from one sample, sequenced in a study of cytomegalovirus exposure and HLA in healthy donors. Here immunoSEQ multiplex PCR was the method, and the copy in TCRdb shows in-frame clones only, minus some. This sample has 150,000 to 190,000 clones, with roughly 80% found just once. The source material was PBMCs. These receptors were obtained from a man aged 18-30 years in good health and CMV-seronegative. CDR3s include the opening cysteine and the closing phenylalanine or tryptophan. The D gene is left open where the match is weak. For some rows the clone size is stated as once, few or many, or as a class when expanded; others skip it.

j_call	clone_size	v_call	d_call	cdr3_nt	cdr3_aa
TRBJ2-2	once	TRBV10-3	TRBD2	TGTGCCATCAGTGAGTCATCGGGGGGATATTCCGGGGAGCTGTTTTTT	CAISESSGGYSGELFF
TRBJ2-2	NA	TRBV9	NA	TGTGCCAGCACCCCGGGCCCGGGGATGAACACCGGGGAGCTGTTTTTT	CASTPGPGMNTGELFF
TRBJ1-4	few	TRBV6-5	NA	TGTGCCAGCGCGTATTCTCAGGATCCGGAAAAACTGTTTTTT	CASAYSQDPEKLFF
TRBJ2-3	NA	TRBV11-2	TRBD2	TGTGCCAGCAGCTTGGGCGGGAGGGCAGATACGCAGTATTTT	CASSLGGRADTQYF
TRBJ2-7	few	TRBV6-5	TRBD2	TGTGCCAGCGGCACCGGGGCGGGGGTACGCGAGCAGTACTTC	CASGTGAGVREQYF
TRBJ1-3	NA	TRBV6-5	TRBD1	TGTGCCAGCAGCGACCGGGACAGGGCAGGAAACACCATATATTTT	CASSDRDRAGNTIYF
TRBJ1-4	NA	TRBV25-1	TRBD1	TGTGCCAGCAGTGAAGCCCCGGGACAGGGGGGGAAAAATGAAAAACTGTTTTTT	CASSEAPGQGGKNEKLFF
TRBJ2-7	NA	TRBV6-6	TRBD2	TGTGCCAGCATACGTTACGGACTAGCGGGAGACGAGCAGTACTTC	CASIRYGLAGDEQYF
TRBJ2-3	NA	TRBV9	NA	TGTGCCAGCAGTCCCGGATCGGAGAGACAGATAGGAACGCAGTATTTT	CASSPGSERQIGTQYF
TRBJ1-5	few	TRBV6-6	NA	TGTGCCAGCAGTTACTCGGCAGGGGTCAATCAGCCCCAGCATTTT	CASSYSAGVNQPQHF
TRBJ2-7	NA	TRBV28	TRBD2	TGTGCCAGCAGCTCCTGGTATAGCGGGAGCTCCTACGAGCAGTACTTC	CASSSWYSGSSYEQYF
TRBJ1-2	once	TRBV7-9	NA	TGTTCCAGCAGCTTAGCAGGGGATGGCTACACCTTC	CSSSLAGDGYTF
TRBJ2-1	NA	TRBV10-3	TRBD2	TGTGCCATCAGTGCCAGAACCCAACTAGCGGGGTCCTACAATGAGCAGTTCTTC	CAISARTQLAGSYNEQFF
TRBJ2-3	NA	TRBV13	TRBD1	TGTGCCAGCAGCATGGGACAGGGGGACGAGGGCACAGATACGCAGTATTTT	CASSMGQGDEGTDTQYF
TRBJ1-1	NA	TRBV5-6	NA	TGTGCCAGCAGCTTGGTTCGGGGGATAAGTACTGAAGCTTTCTTT	CASSLVRGISTEAFF
TRBJ1-4	NA	TRBV20-1	NA	TGCAGCGGATCCCAGGCCGGGGAACTGTTTTTT	CSGSQAGELFF
TRBJ2-6	NA	TRBV10-1	TRBD1	TGCGCCAGCAGCGGCGGGACAGGAATATCTGGGGCCAACGTCCTGACTTTC	CASSGGTGISGANVLTF
TRBJ2-7	NA	TRBV4-1	TRBD2	TGCGCCAGCAGCCAAGGGACTAGCGGTCGATCCTACGAGCAGTACTTC	CASSQGTSGRSYEQYF
TRBJ2-7	NA	TRBV27	TRBD1	TGTGCCAGCAGCCACGACAGGGAACCCTACGAGCAGTACTTC	CASSHDREPYEQYF
TRBJ1-2	NA	TRBV30	NA	TGTGCCTGGAAAAGGGGGTCCCTCCGTGACTACACCTTC	CAWKRGSLRDYTF
TRBJ1-3	NA	TRBV7-9	NA	TGTGCCGGTACAGAGTCGTTCTCTGGAAACACCATATATTTT	CAGTESFSGNTIYF
TRBJ2-3	NA	TRBV9	NA	TGTGCCAGCAGGTTGAGGGGGAGCACAGATACGCAGTATTTT	CASRLRGSTDTQYF
TRBJ2-7	NA	TRBV7-8	TRBD2	TGTGCCAGCAGCTTTGTGGGCCCGGGACTAGAGGCCTACGAGCAGTACTTC	CASSFVGPGLEAYEQYF
TRBJ2-5	once	TRBV25-1	NA	TGTGCCAGCAGCGCAGCAGGAGGGGGCGCGGGAGAGACCCAGTACTTC	CASSAAGGGAGETQYF
TRBJ2-7	NA	TRBV4-3	TRBD2	TGCGCCAGCAGCCAAGATCCGCTAGCGGGAGAATACGAGCAGTACTTC	CASSQDPLAGEYEQYF
TRBJ2-7	NA	TRBV7-2	TRBD1	TGTGCCAGCAGCCCCAATCCAGGGGGCGCGTACGAGCAGTACTTC	CASSPNPGGAYEQYF
TRBJ2-5	NA	TRBV6-6	TRBD2	TGTGCCAGCAGTCCAAATAGCGGGAGGGGGCAAGAGACCCAGTACTTC	CASSPNSGRGQETQYF
TRBJ2-7	NA	TRBV7-8	TRBD1	TGTGCCAGCAGCTTAGCCCCTAAGGGGACAGCACGATACGAGCAGTACTTC	CASSLAPKGTARYEQYF
TRBJ1-2	NA	TRBV7-2	NA	TGTGCCAGCAGCTTAGATGGACTTGGACTTAACTATGGCTACACCTTC	CASSLDGLGLNYGYTF
TRBJ1-2	NA	TRBV9	TRBD1	TGTGCCAGCAGCGAGGGGGCCTATGGCTACACCTTC	CASSEGAYGYTF
TRBJ2-5	NA	TRBV29-1	NA	TGCAGCGTTGAGCAGACTCAAGAGACCCAGTACTTC	CSVEQTQETQYF
TRBJ1-2	once	TRBV18	TRBD1	TGTGCCAGCTCACCACAGACAGGGTCGGTGGCTAACTATGGCTACACCTTC	CASSPQTGSVANYGYTF
TRBJ1-1	NA	TRBV28	NA	TGTGCCAGCAGATTGGCCAACACTGAAGCTTTCTTT	CASRLANTEAFF
TRBJ1-2	NA	TRBV30	NA	TGTGCCTCCTACAGGGACGCAGGCTACACCTTC	CASYRDAGYTF
TRBJ1-2	NA	TRBV10-2	NA	TGCGCCACCAGAGGGGGGGGAGACTATGGCTACACCTTC	CATRGGGDYGYTF
TRBJ2-5	few	TRBV28	NA	TGTGCCAGCAGCCCCGGGGGAACCCTAGAGACCCAGTACTTC	CASSPGGTLETQYF